This TCR beta chain was recorded in a study of shared clonotypes between healthy human individuals. V shed 4 bases, J shed 4 bases, and the junction held 4 bases outside the gene matches. Germline-derived CDR1 and CDR2 are LGHNA and YNFKEQ. This CDR3 region has 16 residues. Donors had no recently reported acute infections or vaccinations and were HIV-negative. Original processing methods: Filtering was not the same, since immunoSEQ gave junction-only sequences without quality scores. Clones were read by immunoSEQ multiplex PCR, and TCRdb kept only the in-frame ones, dropping some. V, J and clone size are taken as reported in that table, and D and trimming were inferred from the DNA itself. This table holds 2.3 million or so clones, more than 80% found once.

The V gene is TRBV4-2, the J gene TRBJ2-5, with 15 bases that match TRBD2. This sequence originates from a man aged 18 to 30 in good health. Some clones in this sample may be carry-over from other donors' samples. The source material was naive CD4+ T cells from PBMCs. Subset specified: CD45RA+ positively selected. The CDR3 protein is CASSLGGLAGGETQYF. CDR3 DNA sequence: TGTGCCAGCAGCCTCGGGGGACTAGCGGGAGGAGAGACCCAGTACTTC.